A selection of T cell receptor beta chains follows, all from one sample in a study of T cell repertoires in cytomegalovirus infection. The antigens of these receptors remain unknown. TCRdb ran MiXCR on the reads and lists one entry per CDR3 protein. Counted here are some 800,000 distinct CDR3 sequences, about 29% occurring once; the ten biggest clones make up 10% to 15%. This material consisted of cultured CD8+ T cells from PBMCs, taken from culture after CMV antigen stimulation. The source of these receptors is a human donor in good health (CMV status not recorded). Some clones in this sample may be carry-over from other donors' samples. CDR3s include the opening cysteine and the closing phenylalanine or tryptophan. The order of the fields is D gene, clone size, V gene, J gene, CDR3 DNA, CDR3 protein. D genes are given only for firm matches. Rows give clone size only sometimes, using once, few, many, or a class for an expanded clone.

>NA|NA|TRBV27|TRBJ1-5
TGTGCCAGCAGTTTACCCGGGATCAATCAGCCCCAGCATTTT
CASSLPGINQPQHF
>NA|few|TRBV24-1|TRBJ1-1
TGTGCCACCACTGAGGGGGTGGGGACTGAAGCTTTCTTT
CATTEGVGTEAFF
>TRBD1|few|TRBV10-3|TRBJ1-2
TGTGCCATCAGTGACTACAGGGGGCTTGGCTACACCTTC
CAISDYRGLGYTF
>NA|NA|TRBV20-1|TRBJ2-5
TGCAGTGCTAGAGATCTTGGGGGGCTGGAGACCCAGTACTTC
CSARDLGGLETQYF
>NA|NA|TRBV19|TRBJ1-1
TGTGCCAGTAGTATAGAGGCCCAGGGTAGGACTGAAGCTTTCTTT
CASSIEAQGRTEAFF
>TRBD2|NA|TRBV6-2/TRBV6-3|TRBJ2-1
TGTGCCAGCAGTTACTCGAAACTAGCGGGGTATTACAATGAGCAGTTCTTC
CASSYSKLAGYYNEQFF
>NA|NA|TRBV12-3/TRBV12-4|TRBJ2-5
TGTGCCAGCAGTCAGGACAGATGGGAGACCCAGTACTTC
CASSQDRWETQYF
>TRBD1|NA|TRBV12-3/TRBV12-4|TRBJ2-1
TGTGCCAGCAGGTCCGGGACAGGGTACAATGAGCAGTTCTTC
CASRSGTGYNEQFF
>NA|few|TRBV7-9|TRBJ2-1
TGTGCCAGCAGCTTCAACCCTACTATCATCTTC
CASSFNPTIIF
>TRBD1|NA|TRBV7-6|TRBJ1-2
TGTGCCAGCAGCCAGGGACAGGGTTACTATGGCTACACCTTC
CASSQGQGYYGYTF
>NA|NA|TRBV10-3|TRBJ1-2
TGTGCCATCAGTTACAGGGAGGATGGCTACACCTTC
CAISYREDGYTF
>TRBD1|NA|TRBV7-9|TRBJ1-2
TGTGCCAGCAGCTCGGGACAGGGAGGAATAAAGCCAATGTTCGGCTACACCTTC
CASSSGQGGIKPMFGYTF
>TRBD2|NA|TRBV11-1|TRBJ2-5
TGTGCCAGCAGCTTATTCAGCGGGGGGGCGAGTGAGACCCAGTACTTC
CASSLFSGGASETQYF
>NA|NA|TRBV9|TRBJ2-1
TGTGCCAGCAGCTCTGGGGGGAAACCCGCTGGGAATGAGCAGTTCTTC
CASSSGGKPAGNEQFF
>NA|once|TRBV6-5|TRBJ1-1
TGTGCCAGCAGTTACTCGAAGCAGACTGAAGCTTTCTTT
CASSYSKQTEAFF
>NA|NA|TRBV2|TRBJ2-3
TGTGCCAGCAGTGACGGACAAGGCTGGGATACGCAGTATTTT
CASSDGQGWDTQYF
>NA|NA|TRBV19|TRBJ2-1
TGTGCCAGTACACCACCCCTCGGGAATGAGCAGTTCTTC
CASTPPLGNEQFF
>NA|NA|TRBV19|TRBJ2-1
TGTGCCAGTAGTATAGGGAATACAGGGAATGAGCAGTTCTTC
CASSIGNTGNEQFF
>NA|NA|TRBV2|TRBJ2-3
TGTGCCGGCAGGGATTTGTTACCAGATACGCAGTATTTT
CAGRDLLPDTQYF
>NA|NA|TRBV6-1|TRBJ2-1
TGTGCCAGCACCTCGCCCGGGAATGAGCAGTTCTTC
CASTSPGNEQFF
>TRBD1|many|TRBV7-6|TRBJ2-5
TGTGCCAGCAGCGCCGTCCCGGGACAGGGGGCGGCCCAGTACTTC
CASSAVPGQGAAQYF
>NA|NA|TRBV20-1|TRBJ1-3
TGCAGTGCTAGATGGTTTGGCAGCACGGACTCTGGAAACACCATATATTTT
CSARWFGSTDSGNTIYF
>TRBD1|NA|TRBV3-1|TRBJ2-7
TGTGCCAGCAGCCCACAGGGGTACTACGAGCAGTACTTC
CASSPQGYYEQYF
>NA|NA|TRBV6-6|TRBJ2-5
TGTGCCATTTCTATGGGGTACCAAGAGACCCAGTACTTC
CAISMGYQETQYF
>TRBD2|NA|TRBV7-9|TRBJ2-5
TGTGCCAGCAGGAGCGGGGGGCCCCAAGAGACCCAGTACTTC
CASRSGGPQETQYF
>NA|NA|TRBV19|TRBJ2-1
TGTGCCAGTAGTGGGGGGCGGACTGACTCCTACAATGAGCAGTTCTTC
CASSGGRTDSYNEQFF